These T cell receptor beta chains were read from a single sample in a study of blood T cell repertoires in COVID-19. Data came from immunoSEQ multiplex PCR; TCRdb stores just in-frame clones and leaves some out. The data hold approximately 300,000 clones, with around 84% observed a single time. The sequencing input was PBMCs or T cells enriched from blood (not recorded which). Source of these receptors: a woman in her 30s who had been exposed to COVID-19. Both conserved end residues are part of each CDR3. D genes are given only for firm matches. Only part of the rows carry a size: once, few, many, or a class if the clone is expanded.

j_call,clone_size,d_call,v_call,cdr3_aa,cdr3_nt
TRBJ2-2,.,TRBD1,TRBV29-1,CSGRQGVNTGELFF,TGCAGCGGCCGACAGGGAGTGAACACCGGGGAGCTGTTTTTT
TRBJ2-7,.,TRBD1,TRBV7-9,CASSLVTGGADEQYF,TGTGCCAGCAGCTTAGTAACAGGGGGCGCGGACGAGCAGTACTTC
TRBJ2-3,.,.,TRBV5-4,CASNTGYLLYF,TGTGCCAGCAACACGGGGTATTTGCTGTATTTT
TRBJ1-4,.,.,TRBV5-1,CASSLDSGNNEKLFF,TGCGCCAGCAGCTTGGACTCGGGGAATAATGAAAAACTGTTTTTT
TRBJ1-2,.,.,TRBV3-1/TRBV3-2,CASSQDSELANYGYTF,TGTGCCAGCAGCCAAGACAGCGAACTAGCTAACTATGGCTACACCTTC
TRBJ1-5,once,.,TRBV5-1,CASSLGGSSQPQHF,TGCGCCAGCAGCTTGGGGGGCAGTAGCCAGCCCCAGCATTTT
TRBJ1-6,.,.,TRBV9,CASSVEQFNSPLHF,TGTGCCAGCAGCGTAGAACAGTTTAATTCACCCCTCCACTTT
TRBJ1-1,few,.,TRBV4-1,CASSRPKQGFTEAFF,TGCGCCAGCAGCCGACCGAAACAGGGTTTCACTGAAGCTTTCTTT
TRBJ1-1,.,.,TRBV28,CASSPPDRGREAFF,TGTGCCAGCAGTCCCCCGGACAGAGGGCGTGAAGCTTTCTTT
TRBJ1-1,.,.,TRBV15,CATSRDFLPTTSPFF,TGTGCCACCAGCAGAGACTTTCTCCCTACGACAAGCCCTTTCTTT